Listed below are T cell receptor beta chains from one sample, sequenced in a study of blood T cell repertoires in COVID-19. The table came from immunoSEQ multiplex PCR; TCRdb's copy has only in-frame clones and leaves some out. The sample contains roughly 250,000 clones, over 75% of which appear only once. The sample consisted of PBMCs or T cells enriched from blood (not recorded which). Receptor source: a woman in her forties or fifties who had recovered from COVID-19. The CDR3 runs from the conserved cysteine through the conserved F or W. D genes are given only for firm matches. Size tells how often a clone was seen (once, few, many) or the class of an expanded clone, and some rows leave it out.

once	TRBJ1-4	.	TRBV5-6	CASSLWGANEKLFF	TGTGCCAGCAGCTTATGGGGGGCTAATGAAAAACTGTTTTTT
.	TRBJ1-3	TRBD1	TRBV6-5	CASSYSNRGSGNTIYF	TGTGCCAGCAGTTACTCGAACAGGGGCTCTGGAAACACCATATATTTT
.	TRBJ2-1	TRBD2	TRBV6-2/TRBV6-3	CASSYVMRTSGFYNEQFF	TGTGCCAGCAGTTACGTAATGAGGACTAGCGGTTTCTACAATGAGCAGTTCTTC
.	TRBJ1-1	TRBD1	TRBV5-1	CASSSTGVNTEAFF	TGCGCCAGCAGCTCCACAGGGGTGAACACTGAAGCTTTCTTT
.	TRBJ2-2	TRBD2	TRBV9	CASSDPTSGPGVRELFF	TGTGCCAGCAGCGACCCGACTAGCGGCCCAGGGGTCCGGGAGCTGTTTTTT
.	TRBJ1-1	.	TRBV4-1	CASSQEVRGRRTEAFF	TGCGCCAGCAGCCAAGAAGTGAGAGGGCGCCGGACTGAAGCTTTCTTT
.	TRBJ2-1	TRBD2	TRBV19	CASRKGSSGNEQFF	TGTGCCAGTAGGAAGGGGTCTAGCGGGAATGAGCAGTTCTTC
.	TRBJ2-2	TRBD2	TRBV4-1	CATSLAGVNTGELFF	TGCGCCACCTCACTAGCGGGAGTGAACACCGGGGAGCTGTTTTTT
once	TRBJ1-2	TRBD1	TRBV2	CAHLDEGQGANYGYTF	TGTGCCCACCTCGATGAAGGCCAGGGGGCGAACTATGGCTACACCTTC
.	TRBJ2-2	TRBD2	TRBV27	CASRQTSGSGAGELFF	TGTGCCAGCAGACAGACTAGCGGGAGCGGGGCCGGGGAGCTGTTTTTT
.	TRBJ2-3	.	TRBV24-1	CATSDPGSTDTQYF	TGTGCCACCAGTGATCCAGGGTCCACAGATACGCAGTATTTT
.	TRBJ1-3	.	TRBV4-2	CASSQGQDPRNTIYF	TGTGCCAGCAGCCAAGGACAGGATCCGAGGAACACCATATATTTT
.	TRBJ1-5	.	TRBV5-6	CASSFYTGGSNQPQHF	TGTGCCAGCAGCTTTTATACTGGGGGGTCGAATCAGCCCCAGCATTTT
.	TRBJ2-1	TRBD2	TRBV6-2/TRBV6-3	CASSYDLAGREWNEQFF	TGTGCCAGCAGTTACGACCTAGCGGGGAGAGAGTGGAATGAGCAGTTCTTC
once	TRBJ1-1	.	TRBV27	CASSFSGGKAFF	TGTGCCAGCAGTTTTTCGGGGGGTAAAGCTTTCTTT
.	TRBJ1-2	.	TRBV9	CASSVDSNYGYTF	TGTGCCAGCAGCGTCGACAGTAACTATGGCTACACCTTC
once	TRBJ2-7	.	TRBV5-4	CASSFARDSHLEQYF	TGTGCCAGCAGCTTCGCCCGGGACTCCCATTTAGAGCAGTACTTC
.	TRBJ2-7	.	TRBV11-2	CASSLQETSYEQYF	TGTGCCAGCAGCTTACAGGAAACCTCCTACGAGCAGTACTTC
.	TRBJ1-3	.	TRBV5-4	CASSLGRAGNTIYF	TGTGCCAGCAGCTTGGGGAGGGCTGGAAACACCATATATTTT
.	TRBJ1-1	.	TRBV30	CAWSTSSRLKAFF	TGTGCCTGGAGTACATCGAGCAGACTGAAAGCTTTCTTT
.	TRBJ2-5	.	TRBV6-5	CASSYSLGATQYF	TGTGCCAGCAGTTACTCGCTAGGGGCGACCCAGTACTTC
.	TRBJ1-1	.	TRBV12-3/TRBV12-4	CASSWGQGATTFF	.
.	TRBJ2-5	TRBD2	TRBV19	CASSPRRESETQYF	TGTGCCAGTAGTCCCCGGCGGGAGAGTGAGACCCAGTACTTC
.	TRBJ1-2	TRBD1	TRBV30	CAWNPGGDSLYGYTF	TGTGCCTGGAATCCGGGCGGGGACAGCCTCTATGGCTACACCTTC
.	TRBJ1-6	.	TRBV4-2	CASSQEGRNSPLHF	TGTGCCAGCAGCCAAGAGGGGAGAAATTCACCCCTCCACTTT
once	TRBJ1-4	.	TRBV4-2	CASSQDIQGAHTNEKLFF	TGTGCCAGCAGCCAAGATATACAGGGTGCGCATACTAATGAAAAACTGTTTTTT
.	TRBJ1-1	.	TRBV7-9	CASSGESTEAFF	TGTGCCAGCTCGGGGGAGAGCACTGAAGCTTTCTTT
.	TRBJ1-1	.	TRBV3-1/TRBV3-2	CASSQNRVSEAFF	TGTGCCAGCAGCCAGAACAGGGTTAGTGAAGCTTTCTTT
.	TRBJ2-7	.	TRBV30	CAWSVQQGHEQYF	TGTGCCTGGAGTGTACAGCAGGGCCACGAGCAGTACTTC
.	TRBJ1-4	.	TRBV5-4	CASSTSGERLIGKLFF	TGTGCCAGCAGCACCTCTGGAGAACGTCTAATAGGAAAACTGTTTTTT
.	TRBJ1-2	.	TRBV11-2	CASSSIPNYGYTF	TGTGCCAGCAGCTCTATTCCTAACTATGGCTACACCTTC
.	TRBJ2-1	TRBD2	TRBV2	CASTSGTSGLTEQFF	TGTGCCAGCACGTCCGGGACTAGCGGTTTGACGGAGCAGTTCTTC
.	TRBJ2-3	.	TRBV6-5	CASTGTVRTDTQYF	TGTGCCAGCACGGGAACGGTACGCACAGATACGCAGTATTTT
.	TRBJ2-3	.	TRBV2	CASSDHRSGTDTQYF	TGTGCCAGCAGTGACCATCGGTCCGGCACAGATACGCAGTATTTT
few	TRBJ2-7	.	TRBV5-6	CASSLRGSYEQYF	TGTGCCAGCAGCTTACGGGGGTCCTACGAGCAGTACTTC
.	TRBJ2-7	TRBD2	TRBV7-9	CASSLGLAGVYEQYF	TGTGCCAGCAGCTTAGGACTAGCGGGAGTTTACGAGCAGTACTTC
.	TRBJ1-1	.	TRBV10-2	CASSDVPGMNTEAFF	TGCGCCAGCAGTGATGTGCCGGGGATGAATACTGAAGCTTTCTTT
.	TRBJ2-3	.	TRBV19	CASSLEDRHTDTQYF	TGTGCCAGTAGCCTGGAGGACAGACACACAGATACGCAGTATTTT
.	TRBJ1-1	TRBD1	TRBV6-4	CASSAQGGNYLAEAFF	TGTGCCAGCAGTGCACAGGGGGGTAATTATCTGGCTGAAGCTTTCTTT
.	TRBJ1-1	.	TRBV4-1	CASSQEWVGTRAEAFF	TGCGCCAGCAGCCAAGAATGGGTCGGGACAAGGGCTGAAGCTTTCTTT
.	TRBJ2-2	.	TRBV18	CASSPRQVTGELFF	TGTGCCAGCTCACCAAGACAGGTCACCGGGGAGCTGTTTTTT
.	TRBJ2-1	.	TRBV5-1	CASSLLGVSEQFF	TGCGCCAGCAGCTTGTTAGGGGTCTCTGAGCAGTTCTTC
.	TRBJ1-1	TRBD1	TRBV7-9	CASSSQAGTGRIGGTEAFF	TGTGCCAGCAGCTCACAGGCCGGGACAGGGCGGATTGGGGGCACTGAAGCTTTCTTT